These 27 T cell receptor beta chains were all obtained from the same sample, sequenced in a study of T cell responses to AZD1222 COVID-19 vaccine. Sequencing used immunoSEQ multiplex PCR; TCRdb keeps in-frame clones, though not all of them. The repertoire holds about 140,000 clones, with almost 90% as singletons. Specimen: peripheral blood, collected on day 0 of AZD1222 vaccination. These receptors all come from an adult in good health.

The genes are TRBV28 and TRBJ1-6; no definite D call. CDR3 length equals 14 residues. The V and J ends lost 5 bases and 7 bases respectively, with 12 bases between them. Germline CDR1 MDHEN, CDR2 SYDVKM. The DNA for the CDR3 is TGTGCCAGCAGTCCTCTTCTGGCCAATTCACCCCTCCACTTT. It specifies CASSPLLANSPLHF.

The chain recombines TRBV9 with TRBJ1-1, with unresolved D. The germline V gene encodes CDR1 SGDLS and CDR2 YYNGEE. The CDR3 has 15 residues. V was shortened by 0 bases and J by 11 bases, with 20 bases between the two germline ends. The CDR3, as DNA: TGTGCCAGCAGCGTAGACACAGCTGCGGGTCATGGCGCTTTCTTT. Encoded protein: CASSVDTAAGHGAFF. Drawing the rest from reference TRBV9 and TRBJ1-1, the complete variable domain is DSGVTQTPKHLITATGQRVTLRCSPRSGDLSVYWYQQSLDQGLQFLIQYYNGEERAKGNILERFSAQQFPDLHSELNLSSLELGDSALYFCASSVDTAAGHGAFFGQGTRLTVV.

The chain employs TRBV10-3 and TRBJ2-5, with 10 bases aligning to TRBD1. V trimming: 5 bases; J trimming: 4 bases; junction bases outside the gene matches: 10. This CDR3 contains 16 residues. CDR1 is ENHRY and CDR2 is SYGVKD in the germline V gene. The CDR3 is CAISPGTGAGGETQYF. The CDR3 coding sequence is TGTGCCATCAGTCCTGGGACAGGGGCCGGAGGAGAGACCCAGTACTTC.

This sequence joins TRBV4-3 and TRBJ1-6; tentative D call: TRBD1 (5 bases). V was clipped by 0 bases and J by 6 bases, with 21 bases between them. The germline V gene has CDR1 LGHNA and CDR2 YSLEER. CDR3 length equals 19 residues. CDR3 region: CASSQDLSGASYPNSPLHF. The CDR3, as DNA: TGCGCCAGCAGCCAAGACTTGTCTGGGGCTTCCTATCCTAATTCACCCCTCCACTTT.

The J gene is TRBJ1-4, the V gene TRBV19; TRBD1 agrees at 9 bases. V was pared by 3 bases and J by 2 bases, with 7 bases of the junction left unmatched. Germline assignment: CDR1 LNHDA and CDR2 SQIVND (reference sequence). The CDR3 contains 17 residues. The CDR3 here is CASSIGFGTGTNEKLFF. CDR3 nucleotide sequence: TGTGCCAGTAGTATCGGATTTGGGACAGGGACTAATGAAAAACTGTTTTTT.

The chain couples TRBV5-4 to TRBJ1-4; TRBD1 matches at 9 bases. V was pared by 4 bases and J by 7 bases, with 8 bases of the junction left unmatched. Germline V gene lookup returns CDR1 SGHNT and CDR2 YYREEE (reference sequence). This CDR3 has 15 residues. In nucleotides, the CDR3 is TGTGCCAGCAGCCCTACAGGGGGCGCGAGTGAAAAACTGTTTTTT. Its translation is CASSPTGGASEKLFF.

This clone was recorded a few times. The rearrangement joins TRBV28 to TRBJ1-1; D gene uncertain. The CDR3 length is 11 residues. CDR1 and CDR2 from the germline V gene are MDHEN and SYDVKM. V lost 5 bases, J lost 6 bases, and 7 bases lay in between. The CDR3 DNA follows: TGTGCCAGCAGTAGCGCCTCTGAAGCTTTCTTT. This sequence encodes CASSSASEAFF. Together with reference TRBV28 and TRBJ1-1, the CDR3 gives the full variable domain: DVKVTQSSRYLVKRTGEKVFLECVQDMDHENMFWYRQDPGLGLRLIYFSYDVKMKEKGDIPEGYSVSREKKERFSLILESASTNQTSMYLCASSSASEAFFGQGTRLTVV.

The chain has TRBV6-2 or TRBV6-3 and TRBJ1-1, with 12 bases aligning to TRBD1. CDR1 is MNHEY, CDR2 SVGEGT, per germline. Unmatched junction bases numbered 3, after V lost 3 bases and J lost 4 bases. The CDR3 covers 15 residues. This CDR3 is CASSYPGQGATEAFF. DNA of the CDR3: TGTGCCAGCAGTTATCCGGGACAGGGGGCCACTGAAGCTTTCTTT.

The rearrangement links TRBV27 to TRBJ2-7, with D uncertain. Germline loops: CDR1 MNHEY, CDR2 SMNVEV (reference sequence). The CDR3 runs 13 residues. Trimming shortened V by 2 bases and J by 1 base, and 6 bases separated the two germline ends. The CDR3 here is CASSLGESYEQYF. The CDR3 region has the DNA TGTGCCAGCAGTTTAGGAGAGTCCTACGAGCAGTACTTC.

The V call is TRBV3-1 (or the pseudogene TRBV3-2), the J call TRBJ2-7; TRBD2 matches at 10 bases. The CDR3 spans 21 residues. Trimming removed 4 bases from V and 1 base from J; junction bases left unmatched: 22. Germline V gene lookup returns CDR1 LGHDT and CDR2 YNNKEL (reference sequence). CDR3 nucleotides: TGTGCCAGCAGCCTAAGACGATGGACTAGCGGACGAAGGTGGATGTCCTACGAGCAGTACTTC. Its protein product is CASSLRRWTSGRRWMSYEQYF.

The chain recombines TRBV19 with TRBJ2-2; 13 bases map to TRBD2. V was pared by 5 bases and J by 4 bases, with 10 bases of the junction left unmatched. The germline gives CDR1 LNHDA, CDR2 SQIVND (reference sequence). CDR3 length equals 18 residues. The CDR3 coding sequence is TGTGCCAGTAGTCGGGGACTAGCGGGACCTCGTGGCACCGGGGAGCTGTTTTTT. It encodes CASSRGLAGPRGTGELFF. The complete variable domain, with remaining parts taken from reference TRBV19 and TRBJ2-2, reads DGGITQSPKYLFRKEGQNVTLSCEQNLNHDAMYWYRQDPGQGLRLIYYSQIVNDFQKGDIAEGYSVSREKKESFPLTVTSAQKNPTAFYLCASSRGLAGPRGTGELFFGEGSRLTVL.

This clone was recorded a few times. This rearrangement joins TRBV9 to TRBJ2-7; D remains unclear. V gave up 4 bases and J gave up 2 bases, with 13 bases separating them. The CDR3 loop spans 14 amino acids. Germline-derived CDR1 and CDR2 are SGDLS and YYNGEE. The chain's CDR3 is CASSTRPETYEQYF. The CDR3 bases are TGTGCCAGCAGCACGCGCCCCGAGACCTACGAGCAGTACTTC.

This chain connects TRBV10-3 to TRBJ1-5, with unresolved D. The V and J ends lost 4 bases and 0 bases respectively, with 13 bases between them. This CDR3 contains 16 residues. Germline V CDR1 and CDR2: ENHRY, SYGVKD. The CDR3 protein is CAISADLTPSNQPQHF. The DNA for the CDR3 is TGTGCCATCAGTGCTGACCTGACACCTAGCAATCAGCCCCAGCATTTT.

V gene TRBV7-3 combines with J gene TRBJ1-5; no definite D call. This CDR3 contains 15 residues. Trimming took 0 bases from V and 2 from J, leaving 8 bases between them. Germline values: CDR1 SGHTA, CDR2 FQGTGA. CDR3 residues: CASSLTGQGNQPQHF. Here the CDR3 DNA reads TGTGCCAGCAGCTTAACCGGGCAGGGCAATCAGCCCCAGCATTTT.

The CDR3 region is CASSHSLSSRSHEQYF. The CDR3 DNA is TGCGCCAGCAGCCACTCCTTGTCATCAAGGAGCCACGAGCAGTACTTC. The rearrangement joins TRBV4-1 to TRBJ2-7; D not resolved. This CDR3 is built from 16 residues. Germline V gives CDR1 MGHRA, CDR2 YSYEKL. Deletions cut 3 bases from V and 5 bases from J, with 20 bases between.

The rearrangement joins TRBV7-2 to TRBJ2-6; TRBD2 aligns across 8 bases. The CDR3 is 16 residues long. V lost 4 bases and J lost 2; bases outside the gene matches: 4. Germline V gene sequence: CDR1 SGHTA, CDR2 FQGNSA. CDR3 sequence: CASSSPGGAGANVLTF. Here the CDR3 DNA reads TGTGCCAGCAGCTCCCCGGGGGGGGCTGGGGCCAACGTCCTGACTTTC.

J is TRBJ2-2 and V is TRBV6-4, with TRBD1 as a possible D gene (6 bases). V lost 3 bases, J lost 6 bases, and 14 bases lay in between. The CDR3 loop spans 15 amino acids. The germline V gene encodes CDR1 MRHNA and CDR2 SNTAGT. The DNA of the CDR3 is TGTGCCAGCAGTGATGGCCAGGGGAGATCCGGGGAGCTGTTTTTT. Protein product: CASSDGQGRSGELFF.

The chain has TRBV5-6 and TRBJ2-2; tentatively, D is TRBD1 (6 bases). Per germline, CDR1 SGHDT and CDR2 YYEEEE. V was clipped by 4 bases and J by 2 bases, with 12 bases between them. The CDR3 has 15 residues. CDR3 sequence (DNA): TGTGCCAGCAGCGGATGGGGGCTCAACACCGGGGAGCTGTTTTTT. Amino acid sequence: CASSGWGLNTGELFF.

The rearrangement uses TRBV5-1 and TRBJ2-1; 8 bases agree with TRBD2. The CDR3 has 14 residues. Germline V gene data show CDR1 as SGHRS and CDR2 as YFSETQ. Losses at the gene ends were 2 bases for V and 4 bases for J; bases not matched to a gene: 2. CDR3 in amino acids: CASSFTGGYNEQFF. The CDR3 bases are TGCGCCAGCAGCTTTACGGGGGGGTACAATGAGCAGTTCTTC.

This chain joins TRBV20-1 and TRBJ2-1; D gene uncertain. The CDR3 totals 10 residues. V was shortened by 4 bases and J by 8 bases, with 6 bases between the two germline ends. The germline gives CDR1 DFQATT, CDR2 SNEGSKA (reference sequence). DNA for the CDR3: TGCAGTGCTAAATGGGATGAGCAGTTCTTC. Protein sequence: CSAKWDEQFF.

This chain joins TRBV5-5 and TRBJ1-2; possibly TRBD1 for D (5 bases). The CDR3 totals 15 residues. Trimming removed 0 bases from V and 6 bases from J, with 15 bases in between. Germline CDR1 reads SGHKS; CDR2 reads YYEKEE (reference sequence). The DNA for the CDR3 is TGTGCCAGCAGCTTGGACGTCCGTTCGGGGGATGGCTACACCTTC. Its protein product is CASSLDVRSGDGYTF.

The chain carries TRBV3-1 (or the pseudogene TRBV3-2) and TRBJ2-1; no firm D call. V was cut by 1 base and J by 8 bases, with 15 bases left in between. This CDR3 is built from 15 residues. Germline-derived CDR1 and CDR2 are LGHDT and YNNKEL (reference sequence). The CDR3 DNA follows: TGTGCCAGCAGCCAAGGAGTTATCCTTATCGATGAGCAGTTCTTC. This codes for CASSQGVILIDEQFF.

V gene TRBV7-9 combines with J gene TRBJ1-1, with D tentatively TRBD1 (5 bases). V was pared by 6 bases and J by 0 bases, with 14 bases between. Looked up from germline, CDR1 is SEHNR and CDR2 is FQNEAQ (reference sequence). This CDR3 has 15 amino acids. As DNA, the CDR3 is TGTGCCAGCAGTCGGAGCCAGGGAATGAACACTGAAGCTTTCTTT. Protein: CASSRSQGMNTEAFF.

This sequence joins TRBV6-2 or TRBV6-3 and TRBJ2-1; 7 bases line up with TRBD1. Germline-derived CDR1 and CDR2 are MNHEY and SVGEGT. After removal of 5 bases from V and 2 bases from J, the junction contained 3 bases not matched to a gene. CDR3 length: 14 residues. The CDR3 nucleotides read TGTGCCAGCAGTGGGGACAGCCCCTACAATGAGCAGTTCTTC. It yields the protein CASSGDSPYNEQFF.

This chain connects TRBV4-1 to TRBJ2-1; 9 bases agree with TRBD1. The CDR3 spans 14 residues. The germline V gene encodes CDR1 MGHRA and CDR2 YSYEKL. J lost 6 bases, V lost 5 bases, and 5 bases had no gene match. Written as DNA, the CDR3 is TGCGCCAGCAGCAATACAGGGGGCAGCAATGAGCAGTTCTTC. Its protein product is CASSNTGGSNEQFF.

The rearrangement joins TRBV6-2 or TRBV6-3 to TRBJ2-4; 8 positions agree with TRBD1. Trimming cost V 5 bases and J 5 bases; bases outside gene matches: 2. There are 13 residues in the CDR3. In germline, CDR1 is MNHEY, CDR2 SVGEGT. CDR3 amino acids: CASSAGGQNIQYF. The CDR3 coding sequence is TGTGCCAGCAGTGCAGGGGGCCAAAACATTCAGTACTTC.

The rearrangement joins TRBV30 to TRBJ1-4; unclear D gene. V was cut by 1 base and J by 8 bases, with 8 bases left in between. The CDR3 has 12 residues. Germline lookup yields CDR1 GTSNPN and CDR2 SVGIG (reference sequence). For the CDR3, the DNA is TGTGCCTGGAGTGGGACCCAGGAAAAACTGTTTTTT. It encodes CAWSGTQEKLFF.